This note documents a single T cell receptor (beta chain) sequence. This record comes from a study of cytomegalovirus exposure and HLA in healthy donors. A multiplex PCR was run with 60 Vbeta primers and 13 Jbeta primers. Data came from immunoSEQ multiplex PCR; TCRdb stores just in-frame clones and leaves some out. The sample has 120,000 or so clones; over 70% are singletons. Deletions cut 3 bases from V and 4 bases from J, with 10 bases between. CDR3 length: 14 amino acids. CDR1 and CDR2 from the germline V gene are SGHNT and YENEEA. The donors (healthy individuals) were bone marrow donors. This receptor was obtained from a woman in her fifties or sixties in good health and CMV-seropositive. V is TRBV11-3 and J is TRBJ1-3; D is unclear. The sequenced material came from PBMCs. In nucleotides, the CDR3 is TGTGCCAGCAGCTTCGGTCTCGGGGGAAACACCATATATTTT. The encoded protein is CASSFGLGGNTIYF.